This TCR beta chain was recovered during a study of T cells expressing NK-cell markers. In the study overall: Seven of eight sequenced donors tested HCMV-seropositive; one tested seronegative.

The CDR3 covers 16 residues. CDR1 and CDR2 from the germline V gene are ENHRY and SYGVKD. With the 5' RACE reads reprocessed, TCRdb shows one record per CDR3 protein and no DNA. The table for this sample gives 300,000 to 450,000 distinct CDR3 sequences. Study-wide results and caveats: More than 5 donors carried dominant NKG2C+ clonotypes that made up roughly 1.0-8% of their CD8+ T cells. Expanded NKG2C+ T cell clones were not confirmed as HCMV-specific.

Notes on this clonotype: Its antigen is unidentified.

This sequence originates from a man between 18 and 69 years old in good health. Sequenced input: blood T cells: a sorted CD56 or NKG2C T cell subset, CD4+ or CD8+ T cells, or bulk PBMC T cells (not recorded which). The chain recombines TRBV10-3 with TRBJ1-5; the TCRdb D gene call, TRBD1, has no DNA to confirm it. CDR3 protein: CAISESNTGYGQPQHF.